This entry concerns a single TCR beta chain. Time point specified: cycle 4 day 1 (C4D1), after five to seven weeks of nivolumab. Each patient experienced a relapse that followed autologous stem cell transplantation, and brentuximab vedotin exposure varied. This record comes from a study of PD-1 blockade in classical Hodgkin lymphoma. This CDR3 is 15 amino acids long. V was cut by 4 bases and J by 5 bases, with 18 bases left in between. From germline, CDR1 is SGHDT and CDR2 YYEEEE. Method: immunoSEQ multiplex PCR; TCRdb's copy keeps in-frame clones and lacks some. The sample consists of some 27,000 clones, about four fifths of them appearing once.

The V call is TRBV5-6, the J call TRBJ1-1, with D possibly TRBD1 on 5 matching bases. This specimen was peripheral blood mononuclear cells (PBMCs), taken before the fourth cycle of nivolumab. This clonotype was obtained from a human donor with classical Hodgkin lymphoma. This CDR3 reads CASSPQGRVGTEAFF. The CDR3 DNA sequence: TGTGCCAGCAGCCCCCAGGGCAGGGTAGGGACTGAAGCTTTCTTT. Full variable domain (outside the CDR3, taken from reference TRBV5-6 and TRBJ1-1): DAGVTQSPTHLIKTRGQQVTLRCSPKSGHDTVSWYQQALGQGPQFIFQYYEEEERQRGNFPDRFSGHQFPNYSSELNVNALLLGDSALYLCASSPQGRVGTEAFFGQGTRLTVV.